The sequence of this T cell receptor beta chain was determined in a study of blood T cell repertoires in COVID-19. TCRdb's table, derived via immunoSEQ multiplex PCR, lists solely in-frame clones and lacks some. The sample consists of around 52,000 clones, around four fifths of them appearing once. Trimming took off 0 bases at V and 8 bases at J, with 10 bases between the two ends. Germline V gene lookup returns CDR1 MNHEY and CDR2 SVGAGI. The CDR3 runs to 14 residues. The genes are TRBV6-5 and TRBJ1-4; maybe TRBD1 (5 bases). The source of this sequence is a human donor in a cohort sampled during active COVID-19. The sample comprised peripheral blood. This CDR3 is CASSYSIQAEKLFF. CDR3 DNA sequence: TGTGCCAGCAGTTACTCGATACAGGCCGAAAAACTGTTTTTT.